Presented here are 22 T cell receptor beta chains from one specimen sequenced in a study of blood T cell repertoires in COVID-19 (TCRdb year 2020). The receptor library was made with the immunoSEQ multiplex PCR assay. The source is immuneACCESS, and TCRdb retained only in-frame sequences with V and J called. Part of the clones is not carried over; for the studies checked, unresolved V genes explain less than half of this, and the remainder is unexplained. A total of 110,000 or so clones appear in this sample, 82% of them only once. Of the sample, roughly an eighth is held by the ten largest clones. Material for sequencing was peripheral blood. The source is a human donor in a cohort sampled during active COVID-19.

The chain combines TRBV3-1 (or the pseudogene TRBV3-2) with TRBJ1-4; TRBD1 agrees at 8 bases. V lost 4 bases to trimming and J lost 4 bases; unmatched junction nucleotides: 2. The CDR3 length is 14 residues. Germline values: CDR1 LGHDT, CDR2 YNNKEL (reference sequence). The CDR3 spells CASSPGQGNEKLFF. CDR3 DNA sequence: TGTGCCAGCAGCCCCGGACAGGGTAATGAAAAACTGTTTTTT.

This chain connects TRBV19 to TRBJ2-1; 7 bases agree with TRBD1. The CDR3 length is 14 residues. V gave up 7 bases and J gave up 4 bases; unmatched junction bases: 7. Germline CDR1 is LNHDA and CDR2 is SQIVND (reference sequence). CDR3 protein: CASKVQGKYNEQFF. The DNA for the CDR3 is TGTGCCAGTAAGGTACAGGGGAAATACAATGAGCAGTTCTTC. Together with reference TRBV19 and TRBJ2-1, the CDR3 gives the full variable domain: DGGITQSPKYLFRKEGQNVTLSCEQNLNHDAMYWYRQDPGQGLRLIYYSQIVNDFQKGDIAEGYSVSREKKESFPLTVTSAQKNPTAFYLCASKVQGKYNEQFFGPGTRLTVL.

The rearrangement joins TRBV6-5 to TRBJ1-1; D not certain. CDR1 and CDR2 from the germline V gene are MNHEY and SVGAGI. V lost 5 bases to trimming and J lost 7 bases, with 11 bases between them. The CDR3 extends over 12 amino acids. CDR3 protein: CASSRRVGEAFF. The CDR3 region has the DNA TGTGCCAGCAGTAGGAGGGTAGGTGAAGCTTTCTTT.

This clone has only a few counts. CDR3 nucleotide sequence: TGTGCCAGCAGTGGGACTTCTAACACCGGGGAGCTGTTTTTT. Its translation is CASSGTSNTGELFF. The rearrangement joins TRBV2 to TRBJ2-2, with D perhaps matching TRBD2 (5 bases). V shed 4 bases and J shed 2 bases, with 8 bases lying between them. The CDR3 runs to 14 residues. Germline loops: CDR1 SNHLY, CDR2 FYNNEI.

The chain joins TRBV5-1 to TRBJ1-2; weak D call: TRBD1 (6 bases). The CDR3 totals 14 residues. The germline V and J ends were trimmed by 2 bases and 6 bases, with 14 bases remaining between them. Germline values: CDR1 SGHRS, CDR2 YFSETQ. The CDR3 loop is CASSLSGTPDGYTF. CDR3 DNA: TGCGCCAGCAGCTTATCCGGGACACCGGATGGCTACACCTTC.

This sequence joins TRBV12-3 or TRBV12-4 and TRBJ1-6; 9 bases align to TRBD1. The ends lost 6 bases at V and 10 bases at J; junction bases unmatched: 1. The CDR3 totals 12 residues. For the CDR3, the DNA is TGTGCCAGCAGGGGACAGGGATCACCCCTCCACTTT. Translated: CASRGQGSPLHF.

This clone was seen a handful of times. The CDR3 DNA is TGTGCCAGCAGCCAAGCGAGCCTCTATAATTCACCCCTCCACTTT. Its protein product is CASSQASLYNSPLHF. V and J are TRBV3-1 (or the pseudogene TRBV3-2) and TRBJ1-6; D gene uncertain. The V end was cut by 1 base, the J end by 3 bases, with 7 bases between. The CDR3 totals 15 residues. Germline V gene data show CDR1 as LGHDT and CDR2 as YNNKEL (reference sequence).

The chain joins TRBV25-1 to TRBJ1-6; possibly TRBD1 for D (6 bases). Trimming removed 6 bases from V and 6 bases from J, with 12 bases in between. The germline gives CDR1 MGHDK, CDR2 SYGVNS. The CDR3 covers 14 residues. The CDR3 reads CASRGHDGNSPLHF. CDR3 DNA sequence: TGTGCCAGCAGGGGACACGACGGTAATTCACCCCTCCACTTT.

This clone has just one count. The rearrangement uses TRBV10-2 and TRBJ2-2, with 8 nucleotides matching TRBD1. V lost 3 bases, J lost 6 bases, and 3 bases stayed unmatched. This CDR3 has 14 amino acids. Looked up from germline, CDR1 is WSHSY and CDR2 is SAAADI. The CDR3 DNA is TGCGCCAGCAGTGAACAGGGGGAAGCCGGGGAGCTGTTTTTT. Amino acid sequence: CASSEQGEAGELFF.

This clone was found once. The rearrangement uses TRBV7-2 and TRBJ2-1; D may be TRBD2 (6 bases). Per the germline V gene, CDR1 is SGHTA and CDR2 is FQGNSA. The CDR3 length is 17 residues. The V and J ends lost 6 bases and 4 bases respectively, with 22 bases between them. In DNA, the CDR3 is TGTGCCAGCAGACAGTTCGAAGGACTACCCTCATACAATGAGCAGTTCTTC. Translated, it gives CASRQFEGLPSYNEQFF.

The genes are TRBV15 and TRBJ1-6; TRBD1 matches 12 bases. Trimming at V came to 0 bases and at J to 9 bases, leaving 3 bases not matched to a gene. The CDR3 is 16 residues long. Looked up from germline, CDR1 is LNHNV and CDR2 is YYDKDF (reference sequence). CDR3 loop: CATSRDLGQGASPLHF. CDR3 DNA sequence: TGTGCCACCAGCAGAGATTTGGGACAGGGGGCTTCACCCCTCCACTTT.

In this sample, this clone turned up once. The chain employs TRBV6-1 and TRBJ1-6; tentative D call: TRBD1 (5 bases). CDR3 length equals 14 residues. CDR1 is MNHNS and CDR2 is SASEGT in the germline V gene. V was pared by 2 bases and J by 8 bases, with 10 bases between. In DNA form, the CDR3 reads TGTGCCAGCAGTGAAACGGGGGTCGATTCACCCCTCCACTTT. Translation gives CASSETGVDSPLHF.

The chain is built from TRBV13 and TRBJ1-1, with D perhaps TRBD1 (5 bases). The CDR3 contains 17 residues. The V gene's germline CDR1 is PRHDT and CDR2 FYEKMQ (reference sequence). Trimming removed 5 bases from V and 7 bases from J, with 26 bases in between. The CDR3 loop reads CASSPLVRKQGVSEAFF. In nucleotides, the CDR3 is TGTGCCAGCAGCCCTTTGGTCCGTAAGCAGGGCGTGAGTGAAGCTTTCTTT.

The chain recombines TRBV6-5 with TRBJ2-3; 10 bases align to TRBD2. The CDR3 contains 15 residues. V lost 6 bases, J lost 3 bases, and 6 bases stayed unmatched. Germline CDR1 is MNHEY and CDR2 is SVGAGI. The CDR3 loop reads CASRNSGGRTDTQYF. CDR3 DNA sequence: TGTGCCAGCAGAAATAGCGGGGGGAGGACAGATACGCAGTATTTT.

The chain is built from TRBV19 and TRBJ2-7; maybe TRBD2 (6 bases). The CDR3 is 16 residues long. Per the germline V gene, CDR1 is LNHDA and CDR2 is SQIVND (reference sequence). Deletions cut 2 bases from V and 2 bases from J, with 16 bases between. Here the CDR3 DNA reads TGTGCCAGTAGTATAACGATGGGAGGACTCGCCTACGAGCAGTACTTC. It translates to CASSITMGGLAYEQYF.

The rearrangement joins TRBV6-2 or TRBV6-3 to TRBJ2-3; the match to TRBD1 covers 9 bases. The germline V gene encodes CDR1 MNHEY and CDR2 SVGEGT. V shed 0 bases, J shed 3 bases, and the junction held 13 bases outside the gene matches. The CDR3 totals 19 residues. This CDR3 reads CASSYSSNSGTGRTDTQYF. The CDR3 nucleotides are TGTGCCAGCAGTTACTCTTCCAATTCCGGGACAGGGAGGACAGATACGCAGTATTTT.

This chain links TRBV13 with TRBJ1-1; 8 nucleotides line up with TRBD1. Germline V gene lookup returns CDR1 PRHDT and CDR2 FYEKMQ (reference sequence). CDR3 length: 15 amino acids. The V gene end was trimmed by 0 bases and the J gene end by 6 bases; junction bases not matched to a gene: 6. The CDR3 region is CASSLGRSRGPEAFF. The CDR3, as DNA: TGTGCCAGCAGCTTAGGCCGTAGCAGGGGGCCTGAAGCTTTCTTT.

This clone was seen a single time. V usage is TRBV7-2 and J usage is TRBJ2-5; D may be TRBD2 (5 bases). CDR1 is SGHTA, CDR2 FQGNSA, per germline. CDR3 size: 15 residues. The germline V and J ends were trimmed by 5 bases and 4 bases, with 17 bases remaining between them. The DNA for the CDR3 is TGTGCCAGCAGCCTCACAATGAGGGCCGGAGAGACCCAGTACTTC. Translating gives CASSLTMRAGETQYF.

This chain joins TRBV3-1 (or the pseudogene TRBV3-2) and TRBJ2-2; possible D gene TRBD1, 6 bases. The CDR3 is made up of 17 amino acids. V was pared by 1 base and J by 4 bases, with 16 bases between. Per the germline V gene, CDR1 is LGHDT and CDR2 is YNNKEL (reference sequence). The CDR3 protein is CASSQAKGVRGTGELFF. CDR3 bases: TGTGCCAGCAGCCAAGCTAAGGGGGTGAGGGGCACCGGGGAGCTGTTTTTT.

This CDR3 is CASSIAAGVSGELFF. The DNA for the CDR3 is TGTGCCAGTAGTATAGCGGCAGGGGTAAGCGGGGAGCTGTTTTTT. The J gene is TRBJ2-2, the V gene TRBV19; D possibly corresponds to TRBD1 (6 bases). Germline assignment: CDR1 LNHDA and CDR2 SQIVND (reference sequence). The CDR3 length is 15 residues. The V end was cut by 1 base, the J end by 7 bases, with 13 bases between.

This rearrangement joins TRBV12-3 or TRBV12-4 to TRBJ1-5; D is unresolved. This CDR3 region has 13 residues. Trimming stripped 3 bases from V and 1 base from J, with 4 bases between. CDR3 in amino acids: CASSFSSNQPQHF. The CDR3 DNA is TGTGCCAGCAGTTTTTCAAGCAATCAGCCCCAGCATTTT.

This sequence joins TRBV7-2 and TRBJ1-4; D gene ambiguous. The germline CDR1 and CDR2 sequences are SGHTA and FQGNSA. CDR3 length: 15 residues. V dropped 1 base and J dropped 8 bases, with 14 bases sitting between them. The CDR3 region has the DNA TGTGCCAGCAGCTTAGTCCAGGCAGGAATAGAAAAACTGTTTTTT. It yields the protein CASSLVQAGIEKLFF.